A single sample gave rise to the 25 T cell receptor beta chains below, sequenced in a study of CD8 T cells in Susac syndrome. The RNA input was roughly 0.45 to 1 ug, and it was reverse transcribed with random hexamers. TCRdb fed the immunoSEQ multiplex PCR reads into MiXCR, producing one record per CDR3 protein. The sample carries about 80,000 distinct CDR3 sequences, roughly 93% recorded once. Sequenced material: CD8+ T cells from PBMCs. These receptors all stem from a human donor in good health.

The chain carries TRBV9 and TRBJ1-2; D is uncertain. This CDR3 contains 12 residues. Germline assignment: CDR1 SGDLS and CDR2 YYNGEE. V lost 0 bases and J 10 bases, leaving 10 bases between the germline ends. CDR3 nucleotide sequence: TGTGCCAGCAGCGTAGCAGGCCCCGACTACACCTTC. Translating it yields CASSVAGPDYTF.

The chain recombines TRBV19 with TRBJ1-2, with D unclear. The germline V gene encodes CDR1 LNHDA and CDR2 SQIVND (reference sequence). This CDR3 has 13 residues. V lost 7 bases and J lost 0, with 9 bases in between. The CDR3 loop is CASNPGANYGYTF. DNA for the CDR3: TGTGCCAGTAACCCTGGAGCTAACTATGGCTACACCTTC.

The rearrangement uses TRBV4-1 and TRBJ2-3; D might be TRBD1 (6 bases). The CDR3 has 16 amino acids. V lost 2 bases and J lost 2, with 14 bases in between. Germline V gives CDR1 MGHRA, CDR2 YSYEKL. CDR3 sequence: CASSQPSQGFTDTQYF. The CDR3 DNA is TGCGCCAGCAGCCAACCATCTCAGGGGTTCACAGATACGCAGTATTTT.

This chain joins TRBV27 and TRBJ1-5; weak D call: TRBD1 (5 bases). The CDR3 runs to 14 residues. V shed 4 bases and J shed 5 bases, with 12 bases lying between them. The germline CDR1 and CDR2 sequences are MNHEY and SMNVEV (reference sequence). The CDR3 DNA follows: TGTGCCAGCAGTTCTTGGGGACGGGATCAGCCCCAGCATTTT. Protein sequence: CASSSWGRDQPQHF.

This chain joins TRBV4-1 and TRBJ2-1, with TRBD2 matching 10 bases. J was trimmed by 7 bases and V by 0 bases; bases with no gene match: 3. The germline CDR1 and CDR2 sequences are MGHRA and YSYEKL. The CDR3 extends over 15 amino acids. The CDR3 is CASSQEQRGGNEQFF. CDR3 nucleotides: TGCGCCAGCAGCCAAGAACAGCGGGGGGGAAATGAGCAGTTCTTC.

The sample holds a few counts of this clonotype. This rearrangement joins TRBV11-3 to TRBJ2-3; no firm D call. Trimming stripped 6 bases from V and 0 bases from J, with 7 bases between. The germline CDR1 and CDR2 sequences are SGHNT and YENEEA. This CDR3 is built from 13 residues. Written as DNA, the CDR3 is TGTGCCAGCAGGGCTGAAAGCACAGATACGCAGTATTTT. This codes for CASRAESTDTQYF.

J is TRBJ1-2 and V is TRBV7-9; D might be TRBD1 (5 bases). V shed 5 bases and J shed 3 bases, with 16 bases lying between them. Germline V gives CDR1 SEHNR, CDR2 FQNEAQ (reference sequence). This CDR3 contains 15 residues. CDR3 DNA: TGTGCCAGCAGCCCTCCCGGAGACAGCCACTATGGCTACACCTTC. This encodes CASSPPGDSHYGYTF.

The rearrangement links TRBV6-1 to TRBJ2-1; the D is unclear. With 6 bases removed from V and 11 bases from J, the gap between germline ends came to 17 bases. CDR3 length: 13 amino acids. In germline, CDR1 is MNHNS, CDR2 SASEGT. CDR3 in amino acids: CASSPFVSDQQFF. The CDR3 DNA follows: TGTGCCAGCAGCCCTTTTGTTTCGGATCAGCAGTTCTTC.

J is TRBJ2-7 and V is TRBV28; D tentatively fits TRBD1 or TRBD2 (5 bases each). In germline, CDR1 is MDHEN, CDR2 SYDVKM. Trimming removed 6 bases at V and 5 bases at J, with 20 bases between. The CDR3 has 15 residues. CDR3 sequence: CASSSGTSVRDEQYV. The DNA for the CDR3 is TGTGCCAGCAGCTCAGGGACGTCTGTACGGGACGAGCAGTACGTC.

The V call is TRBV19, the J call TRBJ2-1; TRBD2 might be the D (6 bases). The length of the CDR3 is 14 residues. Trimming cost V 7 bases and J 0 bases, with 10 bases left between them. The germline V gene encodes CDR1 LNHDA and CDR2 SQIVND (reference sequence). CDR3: CASTAGSSYNEQFF. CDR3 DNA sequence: TGTGCCAGTACGGCGGGGAGCTCCTACAATGAGCAGTTCTTC.

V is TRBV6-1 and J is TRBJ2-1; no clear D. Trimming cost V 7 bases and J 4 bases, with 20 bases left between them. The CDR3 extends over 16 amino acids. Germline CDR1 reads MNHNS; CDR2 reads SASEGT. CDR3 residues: CASTPNGGEVYNEQFF. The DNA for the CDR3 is TGTGCCAGCACCCCGAACGGTGGGGAAGTTTACAATGAGCAGTTCTTC.

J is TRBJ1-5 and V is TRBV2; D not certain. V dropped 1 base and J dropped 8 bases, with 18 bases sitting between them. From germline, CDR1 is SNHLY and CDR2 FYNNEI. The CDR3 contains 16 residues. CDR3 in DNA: TGTGCCAGCAGTGAAGTGGTGGACGGGCCTTGGGAGCCCCAGCATTTT. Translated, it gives CASSEVVDGPWEPQHF.

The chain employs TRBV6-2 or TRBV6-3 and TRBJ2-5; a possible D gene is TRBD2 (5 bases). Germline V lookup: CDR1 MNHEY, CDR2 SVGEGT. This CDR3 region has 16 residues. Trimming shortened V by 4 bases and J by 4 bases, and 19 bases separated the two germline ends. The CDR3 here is CASSSLDSLDGETQYF. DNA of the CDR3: TGTGCCAGCAGTTCCTTAGACTCACTAGATGGAGAGACCCAGTACTTC.

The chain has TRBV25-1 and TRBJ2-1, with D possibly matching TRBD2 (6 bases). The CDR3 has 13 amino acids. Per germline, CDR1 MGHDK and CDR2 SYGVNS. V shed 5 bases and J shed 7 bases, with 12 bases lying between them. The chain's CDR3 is CASSRGTQNEQFF. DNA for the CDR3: TGTGCCAGCAGTCGGGGGACTCAGAATGAGCAGTTCTTC.

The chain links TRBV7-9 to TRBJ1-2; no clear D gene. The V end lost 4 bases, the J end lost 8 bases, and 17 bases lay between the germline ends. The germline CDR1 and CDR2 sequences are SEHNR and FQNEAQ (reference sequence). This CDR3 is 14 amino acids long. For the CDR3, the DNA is TGTGCCAGCAGCTCCTCGATTTCCGCGGGGGGCTACACCTTC. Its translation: CASSSSISAGGYTF. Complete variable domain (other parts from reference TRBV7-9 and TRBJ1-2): DTGVSQNPRHKITKRGQNVTFRCDPISEHNRLYWYRQTLGQGPEFLTYFQNEAQLEKSRLLSDRFSAERPKGSFSTLEIQRTEQGDSAMYLCASSSSISAGGYTFGSGTRLTVV.

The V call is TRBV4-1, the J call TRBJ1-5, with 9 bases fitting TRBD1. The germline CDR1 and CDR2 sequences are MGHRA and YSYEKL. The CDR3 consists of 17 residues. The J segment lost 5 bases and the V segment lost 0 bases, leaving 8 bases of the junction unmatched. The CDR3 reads CASSQDQTGQGYQPQHF. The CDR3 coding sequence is TGCGCCAGCAGCCAAGATCAGACGGGACAGGGATATCAGCCCCAGCATTTT.

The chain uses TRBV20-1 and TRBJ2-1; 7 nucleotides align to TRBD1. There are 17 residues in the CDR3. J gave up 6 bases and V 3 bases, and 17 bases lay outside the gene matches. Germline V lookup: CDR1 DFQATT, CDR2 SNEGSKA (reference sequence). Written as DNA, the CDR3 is TGCAGTGCTAGGGACATACAGGGGTCGAGCTTAGGCAATGAGCAGTTCTTC. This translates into CSARDIQGSSLGNEQFF.

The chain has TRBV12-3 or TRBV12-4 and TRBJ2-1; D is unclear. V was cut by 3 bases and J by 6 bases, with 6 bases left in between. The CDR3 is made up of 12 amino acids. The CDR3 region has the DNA TGTGCCAGCAGTTTTCATCTCAATGAGCAGTTCTTC. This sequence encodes CASSFHLNEQFF.

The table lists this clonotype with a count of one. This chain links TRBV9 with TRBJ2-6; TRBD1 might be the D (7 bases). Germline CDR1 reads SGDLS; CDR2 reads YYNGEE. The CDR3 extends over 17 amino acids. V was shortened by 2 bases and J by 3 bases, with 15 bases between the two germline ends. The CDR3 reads CASSVNRGGVGANVLTF. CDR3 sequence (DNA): TGTGCCAGCAGCGTTAACAGGGGAGGAGTTGGGGCCAACGTCCTGACTTTC.

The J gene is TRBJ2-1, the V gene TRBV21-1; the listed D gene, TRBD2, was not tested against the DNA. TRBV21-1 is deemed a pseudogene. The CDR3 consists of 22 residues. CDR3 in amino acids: CASSKGCKASLAGKSTSLEQFF. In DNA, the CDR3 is TGTGCCAGCAGCAAAGGATGTAAGGCATCCCTAGCGGGAAAAAGTACTTCGCTTGAGCAGTTCTTC.

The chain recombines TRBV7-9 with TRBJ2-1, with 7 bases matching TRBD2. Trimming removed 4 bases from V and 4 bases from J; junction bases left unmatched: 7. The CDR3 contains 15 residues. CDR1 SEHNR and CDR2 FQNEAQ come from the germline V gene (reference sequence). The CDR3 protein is CASSSWGGSYNEQFF. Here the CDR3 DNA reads TGTGCCAGCAGCTCCTGGGGGGGTTCTTACAATGAGCAGTTCTTC.

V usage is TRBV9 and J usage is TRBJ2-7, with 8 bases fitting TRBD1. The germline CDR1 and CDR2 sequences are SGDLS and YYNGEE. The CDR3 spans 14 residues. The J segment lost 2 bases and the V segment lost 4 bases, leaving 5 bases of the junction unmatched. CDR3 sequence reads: CASSPGQGTYEQYV. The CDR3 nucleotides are TGTGCCAGCAGCCCTGGACAGGGAACCTACGAGCAGTACGTC.

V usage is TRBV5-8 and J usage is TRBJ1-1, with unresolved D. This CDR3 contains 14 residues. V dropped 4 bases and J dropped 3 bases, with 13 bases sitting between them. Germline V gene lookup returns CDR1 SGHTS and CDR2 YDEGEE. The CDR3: CASSLPPSDTEAFF. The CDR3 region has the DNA TGTGCCAGCAGCCTACCACCGTCAGACACTGAAGCTTTCTTT.

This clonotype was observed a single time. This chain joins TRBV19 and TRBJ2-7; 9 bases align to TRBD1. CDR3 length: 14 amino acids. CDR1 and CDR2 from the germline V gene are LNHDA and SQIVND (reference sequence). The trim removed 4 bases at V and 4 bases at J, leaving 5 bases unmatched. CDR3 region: CASSSAGTGYEQYF. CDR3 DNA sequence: TGTGCCAGTAGTAGCGCCGGGACAGGGTACGAGCAGTACTTC.

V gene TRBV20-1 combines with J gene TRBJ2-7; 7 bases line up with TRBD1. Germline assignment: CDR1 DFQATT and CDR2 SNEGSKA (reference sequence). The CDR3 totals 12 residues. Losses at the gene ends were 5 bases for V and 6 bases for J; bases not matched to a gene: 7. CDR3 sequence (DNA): TGCAGTGCTTCTACAGGGGACGGCGAGCAGTACGTC. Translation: CSASTGDGEQYV.